This entry features one TCR beta chain sequence. The antigen remains unidentified. The second PCR ran about 6 to 11 cycles with a sample-barcoded 5' primer and J-beta primers. A single record per CDR3 protein comes from TCRdb applying MiXCR to the 5' RACE reads. The data contain around 670,000 distinct CDR3 sequences, roughly 30% of them seen just once; the ten biggest clones take up around a sixth. The data belong to a study of blood T cells in healthy people across ages. Study-wide points: TCR beta diversity, measured per million T cells, fell in a roughly linear way with age.

Every donor gave 8.5 to 10 milliliters of peripheral blood. This CDR3 is 16 amino acids long. Germline assignment: CDR1 DFQATT and CDR2 SNEGSKA (reference sequence). The trim removed 6 bases at V and 1 base at J, leaving 11 bases unmatched. This sequence was found in a woman of 80 years or more in good health. Specimen: blood. The V and J genes are TRBV20-1 and TRBJ2-1; 8 nucleotides match TRBD2. The CDR3 sequence: CSAGGASGFSYNEQFF. In nucleotides, the CDR3 is TGCAGTGCCGGGGGGGCTAGCGGGTTTTCCTACAATGAGCAGTTCTTC.